This T cell receptor beta chain was captured in a study of T cell repertoires in cytomegalovirus infection. In the study overall: Indications of both CMV infection and matching HLA type were provided by public TCR beta signatures.

Each CDR3 protein is one row after TCRdb ran MiXCR on the reads. Among roughly 7,600 distinct CDR3 sequences listed, roughly 49% were seen once. CDR1 is SGHTA, CDR2 FQGNSA, per germline. CDR3 length: 16 amino acids. With 5 bases clipped from V and 0 bases from J, the junction kept 1 base outside the gene matches. This clonotype was picked up a small number of times. Its target is not known. The sequencing sample was made of PBMCs, sequenced either directly or after in vitro stimulation (not recorded which). The clonotype was recovered from a human donor in good health (CMV status not recorded). Some clones in this sample may be carry-over from other donors' samples. V and J are TRBV7-2 and TRBJ2-2; 12 bases agree with TRBD2. CDR3 sequence: CASSRTSGTNTGELFF. In DNA, the CDR3 is TGTGCCAGCAGCCGGACTAGCGGGACGAACACCGGGGAGCTGTTTTTT.